This TCR beta chain is from a study of T cell changes during pregnancy in multiple sclerosis. The CDR3 is made up of 13 amino acids. Germline CDR1 is SEHNR and CDR2 is FQNEAQ (reference sequence). The germline V and J ends were trimmed by 4 bases and 2 bases, with 8 bases remaining between them. The assay was immunoSEQ multiplex PCR, and TCRdb's table has in-frame clones only and misses some. In the table there are roughly 28,000 clones, around 89% of which are singletons. In this sample, this clone turned up once. This clonotype was obtained from a female donor in good health, enrolled as a control in a pregnancy study. The chain combines TRBV7-9 with TRBJ2-5, with D perhaps matching TRBD1 (5 bases). The material sequenced was CD4+ T cells from peripheral blood mononuclear cells, taken in the first trimester of pregnancy. The CDR3 nucleotides read TGTGCCAGCAGCTATGCAGGGCAAGAGACCCAGTACTTC. Translating it yields CASSYAGQETQYF.